The T cell receptor (beta chain) under discussion was sequenced for a study of T cells in Graves' hyperthyroidism and ophthalmopathy. Study-wide results and caveats: Blood shared most expanded thyroid clonotypes above 0.001. In validation, the model predicted ophthalmopathy. These predictions came a median about 6.5 months before onset.

The CDR3 covers 14 residues. Trimming at V came to 7 bases and at J to 7 bases, leaving 11 bases not matched to a gene. CDR1 and CDR2 from the germline V gene are SGHAT and FQNNGV. A few counts support this clonotype. Its antigen is as yet unknown. Amplified TCR beta CDR3 regions came from RNA transcripts. HTBI primers drove first-round RT-PCR of the TCR CDR3. Each CDR3 protein gets one entry after TCRdb re-called the multiplex PCR reads with MiXCR. The sample has about 460,000 distinct CDR3 sequences, 20% to 25% seen once; the top ten hold around 54%. Patients with ophthalmopathy all had a Clinical Activity Score of at least 3, a NOSPECS grade of at least 4 and duration under 3 months. Uncontrolled infection, other autoimmune disease, pregnancy or lactation excluded patients.

The gene calls are TRBV11-2 and TRBJ2-7, with 9 nucleotides matching TRBD1. Sequenced sample: blood. This sequence was found in a woman aged 70-85 years with Graves' ophthalmopathy. CDR3 region: CASKPGQGSIEQYF. CDR3 bases: TGTGCCAGCAAACCGGGACAGGGATCTATTGAGCAGTACTTC.